Sequencing of this TCR beta chain was carried out in a study of T cells in Graves' hyperthyroidism and ophthalmopathy (dated by TCRdb to between 2018 and 2020). At the level of the whole study: Peripheral blood was sampled at the time of initial diagnosis, prior to any treatment. Whether ophthalmopathy could be predicted prospectively was tested in an independent validation cohort made up of 18 to 20 hyperthyroidism patients plus 17 patients who later progressed to ophthalmopathy. According to the paper, TCR Vbeta CDR3 sequencing was carried out on over 130 peripheral blood samples, which came from approximately 41 ophthalmopathy, about 75 hyperthyroidism and approximately 17 progressor patients. To identify distinguishing TCR V-J signatures, a discovery cohort of 95 to 100 patients was used, comprising 43 with Graves' ophthalmopathy and around 57 with stable Graves' hyperthyroidism. The roughly 100 discovery patients were divided at random into training and test sets in a 7:3 ratio. Following sampling, methimazole starting at 30 mg daily was given to hyperthyroidism patients, and high-dose intravenous methylprednisolone was given to ophthalmopathy patients. Thyroid tissue and blood T-cell repertoires from several Graves' hyperthyroidism patients were also compared in the study.

Amplification of TCR beta CDR3 regions was carried out from RNA transcripts. A first-round RT-PCR of the TCR CDR3 used the HTBI primer set with the Qiagen OneStep RT-PCR kit. Libraries were constructed in a second round of multiplex PCR, after which size selection and purification were carried out. Libraries were sequenced paired-end with 100 bp reads on an Illumina HiSeq2000. The authors' pipeline ran thus. SOAPnuke was used to process the raw data, with reads discarded if the reads contained adapters or uncalled bases, had a mean Phred below 15, or lacked an exact constant-primer or identifier match. COPE v1.2.5 was used to merge high-quality paired reads, and clonotypes were defined as unique nucleotide sequences. MiTCR v1.1 was used to align clonotypes to the IMGT TRBV, TRBD and TRBJ reference segments. Only V-J combinations with frequency above 0.0001, covering approximately 99% of repertoires, were analysed. The TCS score was defined as F50 (clonal expansion) divided by E x V (chaos), with BLOSUM62-based TCRdist calculated between CDR3 peptides within each V-J. Welch's t-statistics and random forest reduced 514 V-J features to about 12, which were used in a naive Bayes classifier (R e1071). TCRdb redid the processing of the public reads, applying fastp at Q25 and MiXCR, and retained in-frame beta chains. Entries that share a CDR3 protein sequence are merged under the most common genes and DNA. The V and J calls, along with clone size, are taken from TCRdb and not from the paper's own processing. The sample table shows 700,000 or so distinct CDR3 sequences, and more than 14% are seen once. The ten biggest clones cover 12% of the sample.

Ophthalmopathy patients had moderately to severely active disease, with a Clinical Activity Score of 3 or more, a NOSPECS grade of 4 or more, and a disease duration of less than 3 months. Exclusion was applied to patients with uncontrolled infections, other autoimmune diseases, pregnancy or lactation. Diagnoses relied on clinical symptoms, serum thyroxine and TRAb, thyroid ultrasound and orbital computed tomography. PBMCs were isolated from around 10 ml of fresh peripheral blood by Ficoll-Paque density gradient centrifugation. Total RNA was extracted using Trizol reagent, and RNA quality was assessed on an Agilent 2100 Bioanalyzer. Findings and caveats that apply to the study as a whole: Sample size was not statistically predetermined, and blinding of investigators to group allocation was not performed. In validation, the model predicted progression to ophthalmopathy with around 71% sensitivity and about 72% specificity, a median of approximately 6.5 months before onset. Most expanded thyroid clonotypes (frequency above 0.001) were also detected in blood, suggesting blood repertoires may reflect thyroid immune responses. A 13 V-J signature model separated ophthalmopathy from stable hyperthyroidism, with around 88% sensitivity and roughly 84% specificity in cross-validation and 80%/75% in testing.

This clonotype was recorded many times. No antigen is known for it. Per-base quality was not reported, and no clone a single base away is much larger than it. The CDR1 and CDR2 encoded by the germline V gene (reference sequence) are MNHNY and SVGAGI. Germline trimming amounts to 0 bases on V and 9 bases on J, with 7 as the count of junction bases outside the gene matches. The CDR3 measures 15 amino acids from cysteine to phenylalanine. CDR3 DNA is the only sequence kept; it has 45 bases, read in frame from the first base. The sequenced material came from blood. This clonotype was sampled from a woman aged 45-65 years with Graves' ophthalmopathy. The rearranged chain carries TRBV6-6 and TRBJ2-1, with TRBD2 matching 8 junction bases. The base sequence is TGTGCCAGCAGTTACTCGAGGACTAGCCTGCCTGAGCAGTTCTTC. This sequence encodes CASSYSRTSLPEQFF.